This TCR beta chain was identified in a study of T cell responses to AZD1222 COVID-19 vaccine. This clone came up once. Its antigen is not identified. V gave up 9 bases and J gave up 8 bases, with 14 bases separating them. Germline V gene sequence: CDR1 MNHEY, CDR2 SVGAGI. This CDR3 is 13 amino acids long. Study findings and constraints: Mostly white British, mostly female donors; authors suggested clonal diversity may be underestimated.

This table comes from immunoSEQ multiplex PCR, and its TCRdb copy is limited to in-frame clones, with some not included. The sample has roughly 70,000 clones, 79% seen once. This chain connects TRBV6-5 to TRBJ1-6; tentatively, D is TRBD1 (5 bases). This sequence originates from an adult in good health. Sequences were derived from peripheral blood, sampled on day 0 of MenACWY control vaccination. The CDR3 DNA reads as TGTGCCAGTTCGGGGGTTGAGGATTCACCCCTCCACTTT. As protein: CASSGVEDSPLHF.